The present entry profiles one T cell receptor (beta chain) with its context. Its antigen remains unidentified. The data stem from a study of Ad26.COV2.S vaccination and SARS-CoV-2 variants. On the study more broadly: In the study, Ad26.COV2.S was injected intramuscularly once, or twice 56 days apart. Study-level findings and limits: Possible underestimation of total T cell responses by the TCR breadth and depth analyses was noted.

The table came from immunoSEQ multiplex PCR; TCRdb's copy has only in-frame clones and leaves some out. The sample lists hundreds of thousands of clones, approximately 88% occurring once. Regarding treatment: around 19 received Ad26.COV2.S at low or high dose, single or two shots; about 5 received placebo; per-sample allocation not given. Sampling was done on day 63 after the first vaccine or placebo injection. The TCR comes from a person aged 18-65 years who received the Ad26.COV2.S COVID-19 vaccine or a placebo. The source was peripheral blood, collected in a trial of Ad26.COV2.S vaccine versus placebo.

CDR3 DNA: TGTGCCAGCTCAGCACAGGGAGGCTATGGCTACACCTTC. Encoded protein: CASSAQGGYGYTF. The V gene is TRBV18, the J gene TRBJ1-2; perhaps TRBD1 as D (6 bases). V shed 5 bases and J shed 4 bases, with 11 bases lying between them. Germline CDR1 KGHSH, CDR2 LQKENI. The CDR3 extends over 13 amino acids.